The clone carrying this TCR beta chain was seen more than once but under ten times. Its antigen is unidentified. TCRdb reprocessed the 5' RACE reads with MiXCR, giving one entry per CDR3 protein. The repertoire holds more than 25,000 distinct CDR3 sequences, with 4.5% as singletons. The CDR3 is 12 amino acids. Germline CDR1 LNHDA, CDR2 SQIVND (reference sequence). Trimming cost V 5 bases and J 4 bases, with 6 bases left between them. These data come from a study of early T cells in non-severe SARS-CoV-2 infection. As for the study in general: Chains were not paired, and sequencing was done on bulk RNA from unsorted whole blood.

General observations from the study: Lookups in VDJdb leaned toward anti-spike CD8 responses and missed private and CD4 specificities.

The rearrangement uses TRBV19 and TRBJ2-1; no reliable D call. The sequence derives from an adult who was a healthcare worker with PCR-confirmed SARS-CoV-2 infection or an uninfected control (not recorded which). The specimen sequenced was whole blood. CDR3 coding DNA: TGTGCCAGTAGTCCCCAGTACAATGAGCAGTTCTTC. Protein: CASSPQYNEQFF.